The T cell receptor (beta chain) under discussion was sequenced for a study of neoadjuvant anti-PD-1 for oral cavity cancer (dated by TCRdb to the early 2020s). Context from the whole study: Before curative-intent surgical resection, most patients were given three to four biweekly doses of nivolumab at 3 mg/kg. Patients without progression received a fourth nivolumab dose around day 43 and underwent definitive surgical resection on days 50-56. Under RECIST 1.1, a patient counted as a responder if showing complete response, partial response or stable disease, and as a non-responder if showing progression. A roughly 32% response rate was observed in the parent correlative cohort, in which more than nine patients were included.

V gives up 7 bases and J gives up 4 bases, and the segment between their germline ends measures 16 bases. The germline V gene sets CDR1 to MGHDK and CDR2 to SYGVNS. Taken from cysteine to phenylalanine, the CDR3 has 14 residues. The entry retains the CDR3 DNA only, 42 bases that are in frame from base 1. PBMC libraries used mostly 480 ng of input genomic DNA for deep sequencing, with six replicates per sample. TCRbeta libraries were prepared with the immunoSEQ hsTCRbeta kit according to the manufacturer's instructions. The completed libraries were mixed into a single pool at 3 nM, then sequenced with an Illumina NovaSeq 6000 S4 flow cell. The paper's processing steps were these. The immunoSEQ Analyzer handled quality control and preprocessing of the raw data. The analysis was limited to productive rearrangements, and each clonotype was defined by a unique CDR3 amino acid sequence. Repertoire clonality was estimated as the Gini-Simpson index, computed with the R package tcR. Gini indices were compared with Student's t test, and associations with tumor size change were assessed by Pearson correlation. TCRdb carries this immuneACCESS record with in-frame sequences only. Its versions omit some clonotypes, under half of them owing to an unresolved V gene in the studies checked, with the rest unexplained. V, J and clone size were drawn from that table, and D and trimming were deduced from the DNA. In all, the sample holds about 13,000 clones, and 60% to 80% of those were seen once. Together, the top ten hold around 2.9% of the sample.

The time point label corresponds to: after neoadjuvant nivolumab, at surgical resection. None of the patients had received prior systemic or radiation treatment, and all were newly diagnosed with stage II-IVA oral cavity squamous cell carcinoma. Everyone in the cohort had locally advanced, HPV-negative oral cavity squamous cell carcinoma. Peripheral blood mononuclear cells were analyzed directly and were not maintained or expanded in culture. The samples were drawn from a longitudinal correlative study tied to a single-arm phase II trial testing neoadjuvant nivolumab in oral cavity squamous cell carcinoma. Subject-matched pre- and post-treatment PBMCs and tumors from three responders and three non-responders were subjected to genomic DNA-based TCRbeta sequencing. Peripheral blood mononuclear cells were drawn once before nivolumab treatment and a second time after treatment, when surgery took place. The Maxwell RSC DNA from Cells kit was used to isolate genomic DNA from PBMCs.

Worth noting for this clone: The antigen it binds to is not known. Base-call qualities are not available, and no considerably larger clone is one nucleotide away.

General conclusions and limits of the study: Only a few patients per response group were included in the TCR analyses, and the authors called for validation in larger cohorts. Higher pretreatment blood TCRbeta clonality and lower post-treatment tumor TCRbeta clonality were correlated with higher pretreatment blood Treg/Th17 ratios. After neoadjuvant nivolumab, non-responders showed significantly higher T cell clonality (Gini index) in PBMCs than responders did.

This receptor chain uses TRBV25-1 and TRBJ1-1, with no reliable assignment of the D segment. The receptor was isolated from a person aged 35-79 years with oral cavity squamous cell carcinoma. The specimen was PBMCs, collected after nivolumab (anti-PD-1) treatment. The DNA reads as follows: TGTGCCAGCATACCGCCCGGTATAGGCACTGAAGCTTTCTTT. Its translation is CASIPPGIGTEAFF.